One T cell receptor beta chain is described in this entry. What it recognizes is unknown. This sample is drawn from a study of vaccination and CD4 T cells after COVID-19. As for the study in general: Two doses of either BNT162b2 or mRNA-1273 vaccine were given to participants. Diagnosis preceded the drawing of post-COVID samples by a median approximately 100 days (range 35 to 161). Study results and caveats: Among reactive clones from convalescent patients, a median 86.3% appeared only post-vaccination.

TCRdb ran MiXCR on the PCR reads and lists one entry per CDR3 protein. The table shows just over 35,000 distinct CDR3 sequences, with 36% occurring only once. Specified time point: late sampling 161 to 241 days after vaccination in a few convalescent patients. Germline loops: CDR1 MNHNS, CDR2 SASEGT. The CDR3 spans 16 residues. Trimming at V came to 10 bases and at J to 6 bases, leaving 21 bases not matched to a gene. The source of this sequence is a human donor who had recovered from COVID-19. This rearrangement joins TRBV6-1 to TRBJ2-7; 7 bases align to TRBD1. Sequencing was performed on CD4+ T cells from blood, taken about 7 months after SARS-CoV-2 vaccination. The CDR3: CATSGATGQVGSEQYF. The CDR3, as DNA: TGTGCCACCTCCGGAGCCACTGGACAGGTCGGGTCCGAGCAGTACTTC.